Following are 29 T cell receptor beta chains from one sample sequenced in a study of blood T cell repertoires in COVID-19. Measured with immunoSEQ multiplex PCR; TCRdb has only the in-frame clones, and not every one. The sample gives some 330,000 clones, about 90% of which show up once; about 5% is in the top ten. The sequenced sample consisted of PBMCs or T cells enriched from blood (not recorded which). Receptor source: a man aged 25-45 years who had recovered from COVID-19.

This clone was counted a few times. The J gene is TRBJ2-2, the V gene TRBV5-4; tentatively, D is TRBD2 (6 bases). Trimming stripped 1 base from V and 4 bases from J, with 11 bases between. This CDR3 has 15 amino acids. Germline-derived CDR1 and CDR2 are SGHNT and YYREEE (reference sequence). Written as DNA, the CDR3 is TGTGCCAGCAGCTTGCCTAGCGCTGGCACCGGGGAGCTGTTTTTT. Translation gives CASSLPSAGTGELFF.

The rearrangement joins TRBV19 to TRBJ1-6, with TRBD1 matching over 11 bases. This CDR3 region has 14 residues. CDR1 is LNHDA, CDR2 SQIVND, per germline (reference sequence). V was pared by 5 bases and J by 13 bases, with 7 bases of the junction left unmatched. CDR3: CASSAGTGGTPLHF. In DNA form, the CDR3 reads TGTGCCAGTAGTGCCGGGACAGGGGGAACCCCCCTCCACTTT.

The V and J genes are TRBV4-1 and TRBJ2-2, with TRBD2 matching over 8 bases. CDR1 is MGHRA, CDR2 YSYEKL, per germline. Losses at the gene ends were 1 base for V and 4 bases for J; bases not matched to a gene: 5. This CDR3 comprises 16 residues. The CDR3 sequence is CASSQGRGGVTGELFF. The DNA of the CDR3 is TGCGCCAGCAGCCAAGGACGGGGGGGCGTCACCGGGGAGCTGTTTTTT.

This clone has only a few counts. The rearrangement uses TRBV6-5 and TRBJ1-2, with D maybe TRBD1 (5 bases). There are 13 residues in the CDR3. Trimming took off 5 bases at V and 2 bases at J, with 9 bases between the two ends. Germline V gene sequence: CDR1 MNHEY, CDR2 SVGAGI. CDR3 protein: CASSIDRNYGYTF. The DNA for the CDR3 is TGTGCCAGCAGTATAGACAGAAACTATGGCTACACCTTC.

Turning to this clone: A read error may account for a junction end that differs from germline. The same CDR3 can be traced to other DNA sequences in this sample. The chain recombines TRBV3-1 (or the pseudogene TRBV3-2) with TRBJ1-2; 8 bases match TRBD1. Germline CDR1 LGHDT, CDR2 YNNKEL (reference sequence). CDR3 size: 15 residues. The CDR3 sequence: CASSHPRGPSYGYTF. The CDR3 DNA follows: TGTGCCAGCAGCCACCCCAGGGGGCCGAGCTATGGTTACACCTTC.

The chain couples TRBV5-1 to TRBJ1-2; 7 bases are shared with TRBD1. The ends lost 0 bases at V and 3 bases at J; junction bases unmatched: 11. The CDR3 has 17 amino acids. Germline V gene sequence: CDR1 SGHRS, CDR2 YFSETQ. In DNA form, the CDR3 reads TGCGCCAGCAGCTTGGGGACAGGCCCTGGGGTCGACTATGGCTACACCTTC. Protein sequence: CASSLGTGPGVDYGYTF.

The CDR3 sequence: CASSPDRAKNIQYF. The CDR3 DNA is TGCGCCAGCAGCCCCGACAGAGCCAAAAACATTCAGTACTTC. The chain uses TRBV5-1 and TRBJ2-4, with D perhaps matching TRBD1 (5 bases). V lost 4 bases to trimming and J lost 0 bases, with 8 bases between them. CDR1 is SGHRS and CDR2 is YFSETQ in the germline V gene. The CDR3 loop spans 14 amino acids.

The chain is built from TRBV5-1 and TRBJ1-2, with 11 bases identical to TRBD1. From germline, CDR1 is SGHRS and CDR2 YFSETQ. Trimming took 3 bases from V and 8 from J; bases not matched to a gene: 3. CDR3 length equals 13 residues. The CDR3: CASSSGQGGGYTF. The CDR3 DNA follows: TGCGCCAGCAGCTCGGGACAGGGGGGAGGCTACACCTTC.

The CDR3 nucleotides are TGTGCCAGCAGTGAGTTTCCGGGACAGGGGGCAAGAGGGACCTACGAGCAGTACTTC. Its protein is CASSEFPGQGARGTYEQYF. The rearrangement joins TRBV6-1 to TRBJ2-7; TRBD1 matches at 12 bases. The CDR3 totals 19 residues. The germline V gene has CDR1 MNHNS and CDR2 SASEGT. J lost 2 bases, V lost 3 bases, and 14 bases had no gene match.

The V call is TRBV4-2, the J call TRBJ1-1; 9 nucleotides line up with TRBD1. The ends lost 4 bases at V and 5 bases at J; junction bases unmatched: 2. The germline V gene has CDR1 LGHNA and CDR2 YNFKEQ. The CDR3 length is 13 residues. The DNA of the CDR3 is TGTGCCAGCAGCCCACAGGGGGCTACTGAAGCTTTCTTT. Translating gives CASSPQGATEAFF.

The chain has TRBV9 and TRBJ1-6; 9 nucleotides match TRBD1. Trimming cost V 0 bases and J 7 bases; bases outside gene matches: 2. The CDR3 totals 15 residues. CDR1 is SGDLS, CDR2 YYNGEE, per germline. This chain's CDR3 is CASSVEGTGNSPLHF. The CDR3, as DNA: TGTGCCAGCAGCGTAGAGGGGACAGGGAATTCACCCCTCCACTTT.

This clone appeared a single time. This chain joins TRBV5-1 and TRBJ2-5; TRBD1 matches at 8 bases. Trimming cost V 4 bases and J 1 base; bases outside gene matches: 3. Germline loops: CDR1 SGHRS, CDR2 YFSETQ. The CDR3 spans 14 residues. CDR3 nucleotides: TGCGCCAGCAGCAGGGACAGGAGCCAAGAGACCCAGTACTTC. It codes for CASSRDRSQETQYF.

In its sample, this clone was seen once. This chain links TRBV28 with TRBJ2-7; 11 bases are a match to TRBD1. Germline lookup yields CDR1 MDHEN and CDR2 SYDVKM. V shed 5 bases and J 6 bases; nucleotides not matched to a gene: 6. This CDR3 comprises 14 residues. CDR3 DNA: TGTGCCAGCAGTCCGACCGGGACAGGGGGCGAGCAGTACTTC. Its protein product is CASSPTGTGGEQYF.

As DNA, the CDR3 is TGTGCCAGCACCGCGGGGGGGCTGCATGAGCAGTTCTTC. Its protein product is CASTAGGLHEQFF. This chain connects TRBV6-5 to TRBJ2-1, with 9 bases identical to TRBD2. Trimming cost V 7 bases and J 8 bases; bases outside gene matches: 6. CDR3 size: 13 residues. Germline lookup yields CDR1 MNHEY and CDR2 SVGAGI.

V is TRBV9 and J is TRBJ1-6; 7 bases are a match to TRBD1. V trimming: 3 bases; J trimming: 7 bases; junction bases outside the gene matches: 7. The length of the CDR3 is 15 residues. CDR1 is SGDLS and CDR2 is YYNGEE in the germline V gene. The CDR3 is CASSAHRGGNSPLHF. CDR3 coding DNA: TGTGCCAGCAGCGCCCACAGGGGTGGGAATTCACCCCTCCACTTT.

This clone is a singleton in its sample. Other DNA variants within this sample encode the same CDR3. The V and J genes are TRBV5-1 and TRBJ2-3, with 11 bases matching TRBD2. The CDR3 runs 15 residues. Germline loops: CDR1 SGHRS, CDR2 YFSETQ. After removal of 0 bases from V and 9 bases from J, the junction contained 6 bases not matched to a gene. CDR3 residues: CASSLEASGGLTQYF. The CDR3, as DNA: TGCGCCAGCAGCTTGGAGGCTAGCGGGGGGTTAACGCAGTATTTT. The full variable domain, rest sourced from reference TRBV5-1 and TRBJ2-3, is KAGVTQTPRYLIKTRGQQVTLSCSPISGHRSVSWYQQTPGQGLQFLFEYFSETQRNKGNFPGRFSGRQFSNSRSEMNVSTLELGDSALYLCASSLEASGGLTQYFGPGTRLTVL.

The chain carries TRBV27 and TRBJ1-6; 7 positions agree with TRBD1. V lost 3 bases, J lost 9 bases, and 5 bases stayed unmatched. The CDR3 totals 14 residues. CDR1 is MNHEY, CDR2 SMNVEV, per germline (reference sequence). The CDR3 region has the DNA TGTGCCAGCAGTTTTAGAGGGGGCCTTTCACCCCTCCACTTT. Amino acids: CASSFRGGLSPLHF.

The rearrangement joins TRBV19 to TRBJ2-3, with a weak D call TRBD2 (7 bases). The CDR3 totals 19 residues. In germline, CDR1 is LNHDA, CDR2 SQIVND (reference sequence). Between the trimmed V and J ends, which lost 2 bases and 8 bases, there was a span of 29 bases. CDR3 sequence reads: CASSIKAPQRGGPRFTQYF. CDR3 bases: TGTGCCAGTAGTATAAAGGCCCCACAAAGGGGGGGCCCGAGATTTACGCAGTATTTT.

The chain has TRBV5-4 and TRBJ2-2; TRBD1 agrees at 10 bases. Germline trimming cut 7 bases from V and 5 bases from J; bases unmatched to any gene: 8. From germline, CDR1 is SGHNT and CDR2 YYREEE (reference sequence). The CDR3 sequence is 15 residues long. DNA of the CDR3: TGTGCCAGCCTACCTGACAGGGGGCGGACCGGGGAGCTGTTTTTT. Translated, it gives CASLPDRGRTGELFF. The whole variable domain, remainder taken from reference TRBV5-4 and TRBJ2-2, is ETGVTQSPTHLIKTRGQQVTLRCSSQSGHNTVSWYQQALGQGPQFIFQYYREEENGRGNFPPRFSGLQFPNYSSELNVNALELDDSALYLCASLPDRGRTGELFFGEGSRLTVL.

V gene TRBV6-5 combines with J gene TRBJ2-1, with 7 bases matching TRBD2. Germline V gene data show CDR1 as MNHEY and CDR2 as SVGAGI. The CDR3 has 15 amino acids. V gave up 1 base and J gave up 6 bases; unmatched junction bases: 6. CDR3 sequence reads: CASSYLLAASNEQFF. CDR3 sequence (DNA): TGTGCCAGCAGTTACTTGCTAGCGGCAAGCAATGAGCAGTTCTTC.

This clone occurred once. A junction end diverges from the germline sequence, so it may reflect a read error. The rearrangement links TRBV28 to TRBJ1-6, with a possible D match to TRBD1 (5 bases). Germline V CDR1 and CDR2: MDHEN, SYDVKM. The CDR3 spans 16 residues. As DNA, the CDR3 is TGTGCCAGCCGTTTACAAGGGGCATTCTATAATTCACCCCTCCACTTT. It translates to CASRLQGAFYNSPLHF.

The rearrangement links TRBV30 to TRBJ2-7, with 7 bases aligning to TRBD1. Trimming removed 3 bases from V and 3 bases from J; junction bases left unmatched: 8. Per germline, CDR1 GTSNPN and CDR2 SVGIG (reference sequence). CDR3 length: 14 amino acids. This chain's CDR3 is CAWSHRGNHYEQYF. CDR3 coding DNA: TGTGCCTGGAGCCACAGGGGTAACCACTACGAGCAGTACTTC.

The genes are TRBV5-1 and TRBJ2-2, with 10 bases identical to TRBD2. The CDR3 runs to 17 residues. V trimming: 4 bases; J trimming: 0 bases; junction bases outside the gene matches: 6. CDR1 is SGHRS and CDR2 is YFSETQ in the germline V gene. CDR3 nucleotides: TGCGCCAGCAGCCGGACCACTAGCGGGGCGAACACCGGGGAGCTGTTTTTT. It specifies CASSRTTSGANTGELFF.

The CDR3 region is CASGDRGLSNYNSPLHF. The CDR3 region has the DNA TGTGCCAGCGGGGACAGGGGACTATCCAACTATAATTCACCCCTCCACTTT. The chain combines TRBV2 with TRBJ1-6; 10 positions match TRBD1. The CDR3 totals 17 residues. J gave up 3 bases and V 8 bases, and 10 bases lay outside the gene matches. Germline lookup yields CDR1 SNHLY and CDR2 FYNNEI.

In its sample, this clone was seen once. V gene TRBV9 combines with J gene TRBJ1-5; the D gene is possibly TRBD1 (5 bases). This CDR3 is 15 amino acids long. Trimming took 0 bases from V and 5 from J, leaving 12 bases between them. Looked up from germline, CDR1 is SGDLS and CDR2 is YYNGEE. This CDR3 is CASSVEGRSDQPQHF. CDR3 coding DNA: TGTGCCAGCAGCGTAGAGGGGAGGAGTGATCAGCCCCAGCATTTT.

J is TRBJ1-4 and V is TRBV2; D may be TRBD1 (6 bases). Germline CDR1 is SNHLY and CDR2 is FYNNEI. Trimming pared 1 base from V and 2 bases from J, leaving 8 bases between. The CDR3 is 15 amino acids. CDR3 nucleotides: TGTGCCAGCAGTGAAGGGGGGCTGACTAATGAAAAACTGTTTTTT. It translates to CASSEGGLTNEKLFF.

The chain joins TRBV5-1 to TRBJ2-1; tentatively, D is TRBD1 (5 bases). Germline loops: CDR1 SGHRS, CDR2 YFSETQ. Trimming pared 5 bases from V and 4 bases from J, leaving 13 bases between. CDR3 size: 14 residues. The CDR3 DNA is TGCGCCAGCAGGTTCGACAGCCAATACAATGAGCAGTTCTTC. Its protein is CASRFDSQYNEQFF.

This rearrangement joins TRBV9 to TRBJ2-2; D is undetermined. V lost 0 bases and J lost 3, with 6 bases in between. Germline V lookup: CDR1 SGDLS, CDR2 YYNGEE. The CDR3 has 14 amino acids. CDR3 region: CASSVGQYTGELFF. The DNA of the CDR3 is TGTGCCAGCAGCGTAGGCCAGTACACCGGGGAGCTGTTTTTT.

The rearrangement joins TRBV14 to TRBJ2-7, with D unresolved. The germline V and J ends were trimmed by 1 base and 9 bases, with 7 bases remaining between them. This CDR3 contains 11 residues. Germline assignment: CDR1 SGHDN and CDR2 FVKESK. In DNA form, the CDR3 reads TGTGCCAGCAGCCAAGTCCATGTGCAGTACTTC. Its protein is CASSQVHVQYF.